The 10 T cell receptor beta chains below all came from one sample that was sequenced in a study of chemoradiotherapy in HPV16-positive cancers. The method was immunoSEQ multiplex PCR; TCRdb's version includes in-frame clones alone and lacks a portion of them. The sample holds some 34,000 clones, about 88% seen once. The sequencing used blood, collected from a patient who underwent chemoradiotherapy. The source of these receptors is a human donor with HPV-associated anogenital cancer.

The chain recombines TRBV19 with TRBJ1-2; 7 positions match TRBD1. The CDR3 extends over 18 amino acids. The ends lost 5 bases at V and 0 bases at J; junction bases unmatched: 15. CDR1 and CDR2 from the germline V gene are LNHDA and SQIVND (reference sequence). This chain's CDR3 is CASSVPRGRRSSNYGYTF. CDR3 in DNA: TGTGCCAGTAGTGTCCCGAGGGGGCGACGCTCTTCTAACTATGGCTACACCTTC.

In this sample, this clone turned up a few times. The J gene is TRBJ2-1, the V gene TRBV5-4, with 7 bases that match TRBD2. CDR3 length: 13 residues. J was trimmed by 7 bases and V by 7 bases; bases with no gene match: 8. CDR1 is SGHNT, CDR2 YYREEE, per germline (reference sequence). Written as DNA, the CDR3 is TGTGCCAGCGGGAGGGGATCGAGAAATGAGCAGTTCTTC. Its translation: CASGRGSRNEQFF.

The chain combines TRBV7-7 with TRBJ2-7, with D tentatively TRBD2 (5 bases). This CDR3 region has 15 residues. Looked up from germline, CDR1 is SSHAT and CDR2 is FNYEAQ (reference sequence). V gave up 2 bases and J gave up 2 bases, with 13 bases separating them. CDR3 sequence reads: CASSLRPGGTYEQYF. DNA of the CDR3: TGTGCCAGCAGCTTACGCCCCGGAGGCACCTACGAGCAGTACTTC.

The chain recombines TRBV19 with TRBJ1-1, with TRBD1 identical over 8 bases. Trimming cost V 4 bases and J 3 bases; bases outside gene matches: 7. Looked up from germline, CDR1 is LNHDA and CDR2 is SQIVND (reference sequence). This CDR3 contains 15 residues. CDR3 residues: CASSTTGVQDTEAFF. The CDR3 DNA follows: TGTGCCAGTAGTACGACAGGGGTTCAGGACACTGAAGCTTTCTTT.

Remarks on this clone: Different DNA sequences within this sample yield the same CDR3. V usage is TRBV27 and J usage is TRBJ1-5; the D is unclear. V was cut by 3 bases and J by 5 bases, with 8 bases left in between. In germline, CDR1 is MNHEY, CDR2 SMNVEV (reference sequence). This CDR3 has 13 amino acids. In DNA form, the CDR3 reads TGTGCCAGCAGTTTCGAGAGGGATCAGCCCCAGCATTTT. This gives the protein CASSFERDQPQHF.

The chain carries TRBV7-9 and TRBJ2-7; D might be TRBD1 (6 bases). This CDR3 has 14 amino acids. Germline V lookup: CDR1 SEHNR, CDR2 FQNEAQ (reference sequence). V was clipped by 5 bases and J by 2 bases, with 13 bases between them. This CDR3 is CASSRADSAYEQYF. As DNA, the CDR3 is TGTGCCAGCAGCCGAGCGGACAGCGCCTACGAGCAGTACTTC. Full variable domain (outside the CDR3, taken from reference TRBV7-9 and TRBJ2-7): DTGVSQNPRHKITKRGQNVTFRCDPISEHNRLYWYRQTLGQGPEFLTYFQNEAQLEKSRLLSDRFSAERPKGSFSTLEIQRTEQGDSAMYLCASSRADSAYEQYFGPGTRLTVT.

The gene calls are TRBV7-9 and TRBJ1-1; D not resolved. The V end lost 6 bases, the J end lost 3 bases, and 14 bases lay between the germline ends. The CDR3 is made up of 14 amino acids. Germline assignment: CDR1 SEHNR and CDR2 FQNEAQ (reference sequence). The DNA of the CDR3 is TGTGCCAGCAGTCTTTTGTTGGGAGACACTGAAGCTTTCTTT. Translation gives CASSLLLGDTEAFF. The entire variable domain, with the rest obtained from reference TRBV7-9 and TRBJ1-1, is as follows: DTGVSQNPRHKITKRGQNVTFRCDPISEHNRLYWYRQTLGQGPEFLTYFQNEAQLEKSRLLSDRFSAERPKGSFSTLEIQRTEQGDSAMYLCASSLLLGDTEAFFGQGTRLTVV.

The chain has TRBV5-4 and TRBJ2-2; D is perhaps TRBD2 (5 bases). V lost 4 bases, J lost 0 bases, and 16 bases lay in between. The CDR3 loop spans 17 amino acids. Germline values: CDR1 SGHNT, CDR2 YYREEE (reference sequence). CDR3 DNA: TGTGCCAGCAGCACACTTTACCTAGCTACGAACACCGGGGAGCTGTTTTTT. Protein product: CASSTLYLATNTGELFF.

The CDR3 here is CASGTALNQPQHF. The CDR3 bases are TGTGCCAGCGGGACAGCATTAAATCAGCCCCAGCATTTT. The gene calls are TRBV6-1 and TRBJ1-5; the match to TRBD1 covers 7 bases. In germline, CDR1 is MNHNS, CDR2 SASEGT. V was clipped by 8 bases and J by 4 bases; unmatched bases: 5. The length of the CDR3 is 13 residues.

The J gene is TRBJ1-1, the V gene TRBV18, with D hard to call. Germline V gives CDR1 KGHSH, CDR2 LQKENI. V was cut by 6 bases and J by 2 bases, with 10 bases left in between. This CDR3 is 13 amino acids long. CDR3 sequence: CASSQDLNTEAFF. The CDR3 DNA sequence: TGTGCCAGCTCTCAAGATCTAAACACTGAAGCTTTCTTT. The full variable domain, with the rest looked up from reference TRBV18 and TRBJ1-1, is NAGVMQNPRHLVRRRGQEARLRCSPMKGHSHVYWYRQLPEEGLKFMVYLQKENIIDESGMPKERFSAEFPKEGPSILRIQQVVRGDSAAYFCASSQDLNTEAFFGQGTRLTVV.